Listed below are T cell receptor beta chains from one sample, sequenced in a study of T-cell memory formation after mild COVID-19. In TCRdb, the 5' RACE reads were re-called with MiXCR into one record per CDR3 protein. This sample has hundreds of thousands of distinct CDR3 sequences, with over 15% found just once. Specimen: PBMCs or a T cell subset sorted from them (not recorded which). These receptors were collected from an adult woman who had mild COVID-19 (a few samples of this study predate the infection). Cell type and time point are not known. CDR3s include the opening cysteine and the closing phenylalanine or tryptophan. The order of the fields is D gene, clone size, J gene, V gene, CDR3 DNA, CDR3 protein. The D gene is left open where the match is weak. Clone size is stated in some rows and not others, as once, few, many or a class when expanded.

NA | NA | TRBJ1-1 | TRBV7-6 | TGTGCCAGCAGCCCCGTATGGGACACTGAAGCTTTCTTT | CASSPVWDTEAFF
TRBD2 | few | TRBJ2-7 | TRBV29-1 | TGCAGCGTGGGGGGGTCCCGGACCTCCTATGAGCAGTACTTC | CSVGGSRTSYEQYF
NA | NA | TRBJ1-1 | TRBV19 | TGTGCCAGTAGTAAGGGCCTTGAAGCTTTCTTT | CASSKGLEAFF
NA | few | TRBJ2-7 | TRBV15 | TGTGCCACCAGCAGATTAACGGACGGCGCCGAGCAGTACTTC | CATSRLTDGAEQYF
NA | NA | TRBJ2-7 | TRBV9 | TGTGCCAGCAGCGCCTCTCGTCCACCCTACGAGCAGTACTTC | CASSASRPPYEQYF
NA | few | TRBJ1-6 | TRBV19 | TGTGCCAGTAGTATAAACAGACGAGCGGATTCACCCCTCCACTTT | CASSINRRADSPLHF
NA | many | TRBJ2-1 | TRBV7-2 | TGTGCCAGCAGCTTAGTCGTTACTTCCACAGGAAACAATGAGCAGTTCTTC | CASSLVVTSTGNNEQFF
TRBD1 | few | TRBJ1-2 | TRBV24-1 | TGTGCCACCAGTGATCCTCGACAGGGGGATAACTATGGCTACACCTTC | CATSDPRQGDNYGYTF
NA | many | TRBJ2-3 | TRBV3-1 | TGTGCCAGCAGCCAAGATCTGACTACTTTCACAGATACGCAGTATTTT | CASSQDLTTFTDTQYF
TRBD1 | few | TRBJ1-6 | TRBV29-1 | TGCAGCGTCAGGACAGGGCCCCGGCCCAATTCACCCCTCCACTTT | CSVRTGPRPNSPLHF
TRBD2 | NA | TRBJ2-3 | TRBV6-4 | TGTGCCAGCAGTGACGAAGCGGGAACAGATACGCAGTATTTT | CASSDEAGTDTQYF
TRBD1 | NA | TRBJ2-5 | TRBV7-9 | TGTGCCAGCAGCCACCTCGACAGGGGACAAGAGACCCAGTACTTC | CASSHLDRGQETQYF
NA | few | TRBJ1-2 | TRBV7-2 | TGTGCCAGCAGCCCAGGGGATGGCGGCTACACCTTC | CASSPGDGGYTF
TRBD1 | few | TRBJ1-2 | TRBV12-3/TRBV12-4 | TGTGCCAGCAGACCGGGACAGGGGGCCGGCTACACCTTC | CASRPGQGAGYTF
NA | NA | TRBJ2-7 | TRBV4-3 | TGCGCCAGCAGCCAAGTCTTGAACGACGAGCAGTACTTC | CASSQVLNDEQYF
NA | NA | TRBJ1-1 | TRBV9 | TGTGCCAGCAGCGATATTTTTGGGGGCCAACGGGACACTGAAGCTTTCTTT | CASSDIFGGQRDTEAFF
NA | NA | TRBJ1-1 | TRBV12-3/TRBV12-4 | TGTGCCAGCAGGGGCGGGGTCCTTCTCAACACTGAAGCTTTCTTT | CASRGGVLLNTEAFF
NA | many | TRBJ1-1 | TRBV9 | TGTGCCAGCAGCCCTCCCCCCTGGGTCCGAGAGAACACTGAAGCTTTCTTT | CASSPPPWVRENTEAFF
NA | NA | TRBJ2-7 | TRBV5-1 | TGCGCCAGCAGCTTGGCCTATGGACAGCAGGTATACGAGCAGTACTTC | CASSLAYGQQVYEQYF
NA | few | TRBJ2-2 | TRBV2 | TGTGCCAGCAGAGGAGCCACGAACACCGGGGAGCTGTTTTTT | CASRGATNTGELFF
TRBD2 | NA | TRBJ2-3 | TRBV7-2 | TGTGCCAGCAGCCCGGGACTAGCGGGATCTCTATCCCGGTATTTT | CASSPGLAGSLSRYF
NA | few | TRBJ1-2 | TRBV6-2/TRBV6-3 | TGTGCCAGCAGTCACTCAACGGGAGAAGTGAGCTATGGCTACACCTTC | CASSHSTGEVSYGYTF
NA | NA | TRBJ2-2 | TRBV19 | TGTGCCAGTATGGGCAGAGCGAACACCGGGGAGCTGTTTTTT | CASMGRANTGELFF
TRBD1 | NA | TRBJ1-1 | TRBV18 | TGTGCCAGCTCACCACTACGGACAGGACCCATGAACACTGAAGCTTTCTTT | CASSPLRTGPMNTEAFF
TRBD1 | few | TRBJ2-7 | TRBV6-2/TRBV6-3 | TGTGCCAGCAGTTCCCGGGACAGCTCGGGGAAGCAGTACTTC | CASSSRDSSGKQYF
TRBD1 | NA | TRBJ1-1 | TRBV7-9 | TGTGCCAGCAGATCCTACAGGGGTCTTTCGGACACTGAAGCTTTCTTT | CASRSYRGLSDTEAFF
NA | NA | TRBJ2-7 | TRBV5-1 | TGCGCCAGCAGCACGTCCTTAGGGGTCTACGAGCAGTACTTC | CASSTSLGVYEQYF